The T cell receptor beta chain under discussion was sequenced for a study of blood T cells in healthy people across ages. Whole-study findings and limits: The donors' CMV status was not determined, possibly confounding changes in expanded clonotypes. Higher diversity, along with more naive CD4+ cells, distinguished long-lived donors from aged donors.

The V gene lost 3 bases and the J gene lost 5 bases, with 14 bases spanning the gap. Germline V CDR1 and CDR2: LGHNA, YNFKEQ. CDR3 length equals 15 residues. Peripheral blood samples of roughly 9.8 milliliters were drawn from each donor. The authors ran a second PCR of roughly 6 to 12 cycles using a sample-barcoded 5' primer and a J-beta primer mix. Each cDNA molecule was tagged by a template-switch adaptor that had 12 random nucleotides. TCRdb itself ran the 5' RACE reads through MiXCR, one entry per CDR3 protein. This table holds some 710,000 distinct CDR3 sequences, 22% found once. In its sample, this clonotype was seen a few times. The antigen remains unidentified.

The TCR comes from a man between 65 and 79 years old in good health. Sequenced material: blood. This chain uses TRBV4-2 with TRBJ2-1; no reliable D call. The chain's CDR3 is CASSQDATWDNEQFF. The CDR3 bases are TGTGCCAGCAGCCAGGACGCAACTTGGGACAATGAGCAGTTCTTC.